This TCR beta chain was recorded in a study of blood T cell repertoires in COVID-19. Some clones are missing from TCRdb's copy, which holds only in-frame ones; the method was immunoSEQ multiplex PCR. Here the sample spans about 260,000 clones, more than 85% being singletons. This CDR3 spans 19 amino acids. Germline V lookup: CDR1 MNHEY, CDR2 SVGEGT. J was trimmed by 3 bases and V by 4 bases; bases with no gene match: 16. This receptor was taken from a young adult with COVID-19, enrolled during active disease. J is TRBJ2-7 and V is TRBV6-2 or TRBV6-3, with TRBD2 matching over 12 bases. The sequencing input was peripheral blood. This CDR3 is CASSWKLLAGLAGSYEQYF. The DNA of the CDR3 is TGTGCCAGCAGTTGGAAATTGTTGGCTGGACTAGCGGGAAGCTACGAGCAGTACTTC.